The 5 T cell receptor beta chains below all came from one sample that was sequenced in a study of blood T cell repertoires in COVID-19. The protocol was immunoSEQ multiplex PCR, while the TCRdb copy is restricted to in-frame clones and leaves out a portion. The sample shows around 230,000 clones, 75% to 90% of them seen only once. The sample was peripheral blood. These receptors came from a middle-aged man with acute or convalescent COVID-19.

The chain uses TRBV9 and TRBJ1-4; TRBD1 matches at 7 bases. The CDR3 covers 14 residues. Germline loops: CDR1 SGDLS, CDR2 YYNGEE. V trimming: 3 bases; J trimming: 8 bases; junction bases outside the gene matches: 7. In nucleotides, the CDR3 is TGTGCCAGCAGCGAAGACAGGGTTTACGAAAAACTGTTTTTT. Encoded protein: CASSEDRVYEKLFF.

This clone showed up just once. The CDR3 sequence is CASSYSRAGEQYF. The CDR3 DNA sequence: TGTGCCAGCAGTTACTCGAGGGCGGGCGAGCAGTACTTC. The rearrangement links TRBV6-5 to TRBJ2-7; maybe TRBD2 (5 bases). Per the germline V gene, CDR1 is MNHEY and CDR2 is SVGAGI. Trimming removed 0 bases from V and 6 bases from J, with 9 bases in between. CDR3 size: 13 residues.

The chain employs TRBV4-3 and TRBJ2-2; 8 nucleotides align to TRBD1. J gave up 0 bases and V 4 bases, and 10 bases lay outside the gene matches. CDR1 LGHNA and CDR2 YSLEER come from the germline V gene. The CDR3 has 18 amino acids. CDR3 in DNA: TGCGCCAGCAGCCGAACCCCTCCGACAGGGGCGAACACCGGGGAGCTGTTTTTT. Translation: CASSRTPPTGANTGELFF.

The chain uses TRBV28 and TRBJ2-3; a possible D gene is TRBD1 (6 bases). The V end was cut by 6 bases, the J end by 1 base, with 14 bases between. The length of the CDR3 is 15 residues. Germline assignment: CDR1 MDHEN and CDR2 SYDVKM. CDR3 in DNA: TGTGCCAGCAGCCTTGGACAGCTAGGCACAGATACGCAGTATTTT. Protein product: CASSLGQLGTDTQYF. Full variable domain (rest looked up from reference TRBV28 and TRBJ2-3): DVKVTQSSRYLVKRTGEKVFLECVQDMDHENMFWYRQDPGLGLRLIYFSYDVKMKEKGDIPEGYSVSREKKERFSLILESASTNQTSMYLCASSLGQLGTDTQYFGPGTRLTVL.

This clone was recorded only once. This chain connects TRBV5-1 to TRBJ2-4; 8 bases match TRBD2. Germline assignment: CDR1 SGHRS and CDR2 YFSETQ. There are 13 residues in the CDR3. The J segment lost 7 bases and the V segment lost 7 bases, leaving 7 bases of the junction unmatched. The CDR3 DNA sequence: TGCGCCAGCGCGGGAGCGGGAGTTAACATTCAGTACTTC. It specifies CASAGAGVNIQYF.